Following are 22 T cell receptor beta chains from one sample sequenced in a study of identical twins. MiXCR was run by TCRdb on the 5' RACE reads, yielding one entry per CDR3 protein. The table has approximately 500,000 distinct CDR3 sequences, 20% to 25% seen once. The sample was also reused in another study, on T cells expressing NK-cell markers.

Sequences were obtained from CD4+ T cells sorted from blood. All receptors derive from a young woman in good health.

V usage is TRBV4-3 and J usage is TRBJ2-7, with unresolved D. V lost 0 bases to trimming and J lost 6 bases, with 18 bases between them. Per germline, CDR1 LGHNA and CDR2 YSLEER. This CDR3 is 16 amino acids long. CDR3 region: CASSQDWALFPSEQYF. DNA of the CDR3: TGCGCCAGCAGCCAAGATTGGGCTCTTTTCCCCTCCGAGCAGTACTTC.

The DNA for the CDR3 is TGTGCCAGCACCCCAAGGACAGGCCGGGTCGCCGGCTACACCTTC. This encodes CASTPRTGRVAGYTF. V gene TRBV12-3 or TRBV12-4 combines with J gene TRBJ1-2, with 7 bases matching TRBD1. With V trimmed by 7 bases and J by 8 bases, 16 bases remained unmatched. This CDR3 contains 15 residues.

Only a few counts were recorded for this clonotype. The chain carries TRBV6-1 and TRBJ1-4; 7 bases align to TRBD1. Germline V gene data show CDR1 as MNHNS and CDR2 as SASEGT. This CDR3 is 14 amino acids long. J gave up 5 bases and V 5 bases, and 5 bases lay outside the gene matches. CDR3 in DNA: TGTGCCAGCAGTCGACAGGGAAACAATGAAAAACTGTTTTTT. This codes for CASSRQGNNEKLFF.

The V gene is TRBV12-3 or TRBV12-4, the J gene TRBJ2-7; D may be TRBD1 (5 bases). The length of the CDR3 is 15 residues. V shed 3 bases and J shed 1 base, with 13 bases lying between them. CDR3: CASSLYQGTSYEQYF. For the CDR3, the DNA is TGTGCCAGCAGTTTGTACCAGGGTACATCCTACGAGCAGTACTTC.

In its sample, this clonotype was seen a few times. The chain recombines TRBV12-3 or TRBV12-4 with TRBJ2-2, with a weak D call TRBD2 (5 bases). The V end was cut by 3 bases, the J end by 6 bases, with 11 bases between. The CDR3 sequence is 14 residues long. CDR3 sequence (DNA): TGTGCCAGCAGTTTGGGTTTACTAGCCGGGGAGCTGTTTTTT. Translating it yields CASSLGLLAGELFF.

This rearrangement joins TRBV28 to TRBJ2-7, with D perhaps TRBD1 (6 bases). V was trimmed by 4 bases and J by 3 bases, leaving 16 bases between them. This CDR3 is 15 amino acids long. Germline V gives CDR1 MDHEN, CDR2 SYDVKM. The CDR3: CASSSPRGANYEQYF. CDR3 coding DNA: TGTGCCAGCAGTTCTCCCAGGGGAGCAAACTACGAGCAGTACTTC.

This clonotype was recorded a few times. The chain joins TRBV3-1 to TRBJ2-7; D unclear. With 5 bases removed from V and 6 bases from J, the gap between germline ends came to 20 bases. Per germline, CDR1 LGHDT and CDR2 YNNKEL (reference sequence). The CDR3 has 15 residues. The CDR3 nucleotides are TGTGCCAGCAGCAGGGTCCGTGAGCCTTACAGCGAGCAGTACTTC. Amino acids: CASSRVREPYSEQYF.

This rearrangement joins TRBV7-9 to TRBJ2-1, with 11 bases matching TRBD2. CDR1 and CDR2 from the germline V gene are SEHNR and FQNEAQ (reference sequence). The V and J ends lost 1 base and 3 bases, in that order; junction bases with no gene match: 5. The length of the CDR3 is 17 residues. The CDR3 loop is CASSLGSGLAVYNEQFF. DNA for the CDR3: TGTGCCAGCAGCTTAGGCTCGGGACTAGCGGTCTACAATGAGCAGTTCTTC.

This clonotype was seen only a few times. This chain's CDR3 is CASSPGTGLDQPQHF. The CDR3 bases are TGCGCCAGCAGCCCCGGGACAGGGTTGGATCAGCCCCAGCATTTT. The rearrangement links TRBV5-1 to TRBJ1-5; the match to TRBD1 covers 9 bases. Germline V gene lookup returns CDR1 SGHRS and CDR2 YFSETQ. The CDR3 is made up of 15 amino acids. Trimming at V came to 4 bases and at J to 5 bases, leaving 7 bases not matched to a gene.

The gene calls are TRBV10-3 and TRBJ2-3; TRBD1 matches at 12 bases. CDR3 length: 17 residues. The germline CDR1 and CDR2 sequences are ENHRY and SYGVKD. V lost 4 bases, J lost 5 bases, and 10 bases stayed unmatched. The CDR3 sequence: CAISAHRDRGREDTQYF. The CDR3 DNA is TGTGCCATCAGTGCCCACCGGGACAGGGGGCGCGAAGATACGCAGTATTTT.

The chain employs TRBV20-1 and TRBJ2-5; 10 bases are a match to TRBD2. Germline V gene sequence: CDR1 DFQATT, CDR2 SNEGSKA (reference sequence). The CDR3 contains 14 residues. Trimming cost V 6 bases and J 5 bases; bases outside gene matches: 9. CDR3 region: CSATLAGVAETQYF. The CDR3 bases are TGCAGTGCAACCCTAGCGGGAGTAGCGGAGACCCAGTACTTC.

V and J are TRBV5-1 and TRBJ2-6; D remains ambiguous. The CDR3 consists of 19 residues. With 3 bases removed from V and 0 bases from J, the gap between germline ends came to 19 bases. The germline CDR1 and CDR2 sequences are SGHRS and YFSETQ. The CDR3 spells CASSSRGQGGTSGANVLTF. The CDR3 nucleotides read TGCGCCAGCAGCTCTAGAGGTCAAGGCGGCACCTCTGGGGCCAACGTCCTGACTTTC.

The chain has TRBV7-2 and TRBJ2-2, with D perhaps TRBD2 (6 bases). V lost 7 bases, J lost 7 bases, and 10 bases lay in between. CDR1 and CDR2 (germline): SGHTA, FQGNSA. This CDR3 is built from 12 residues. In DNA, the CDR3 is TGTGCCAGCACGCCGGGGGACGGGGAGCTGTTTTTT. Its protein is CASTPGDGELFF. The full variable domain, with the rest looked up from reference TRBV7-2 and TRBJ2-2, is GAGVSQSPSNKVTEKGKDVELRCDPISGHTALYWYRQSLGQGLEFLIYFQGNSAPDKSGLPSDRFSAERTGGSVSTLTIQRTQQEDSAVYLCASTPGDGELFFGEGSRLTVL.

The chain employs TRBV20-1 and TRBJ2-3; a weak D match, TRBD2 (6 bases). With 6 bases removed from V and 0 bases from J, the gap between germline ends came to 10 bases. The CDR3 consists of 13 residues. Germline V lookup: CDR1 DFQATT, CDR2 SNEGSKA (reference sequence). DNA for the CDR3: TGCAGTGCAGTGGGGACTAGCACAGATACGCAGTATTTT. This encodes CSAVGTSTDTQYF.

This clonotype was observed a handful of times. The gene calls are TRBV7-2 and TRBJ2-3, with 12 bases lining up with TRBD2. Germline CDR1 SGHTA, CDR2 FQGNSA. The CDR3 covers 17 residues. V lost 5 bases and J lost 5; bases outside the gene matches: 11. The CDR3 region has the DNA TGTGCCAGCAGCCAACTAGCGGGAGGAAGTTCTGGAGATACGCAGTATTTT. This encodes CASSQLAGGSSGDTQYF.

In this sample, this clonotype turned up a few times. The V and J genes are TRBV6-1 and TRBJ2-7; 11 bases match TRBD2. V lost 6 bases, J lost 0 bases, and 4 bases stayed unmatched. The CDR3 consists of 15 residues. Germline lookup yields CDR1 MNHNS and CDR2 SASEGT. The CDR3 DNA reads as TGTGCCAGCAGGAAAGGGACTAGCGGCTCCTACGAGCAGTACTTC. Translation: CASRKGTSGSYEQYF.

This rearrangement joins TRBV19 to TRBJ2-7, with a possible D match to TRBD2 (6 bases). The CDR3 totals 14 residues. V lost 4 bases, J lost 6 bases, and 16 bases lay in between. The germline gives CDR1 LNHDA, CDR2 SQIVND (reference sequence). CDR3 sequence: CASSRTGTLSEQYF. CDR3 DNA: TGTGCCAGTAGTAGAACCGGGACTCTGAGCGAGCAGTACTTC.

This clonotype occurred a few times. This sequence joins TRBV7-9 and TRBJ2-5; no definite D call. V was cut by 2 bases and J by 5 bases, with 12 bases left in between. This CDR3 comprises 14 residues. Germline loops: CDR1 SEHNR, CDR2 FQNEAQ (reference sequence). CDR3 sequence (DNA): TGTGCCAGCAGCTTACATAACGATAGGGAGACCCAGTACTTC. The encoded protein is CASSLHNDRETQYF.

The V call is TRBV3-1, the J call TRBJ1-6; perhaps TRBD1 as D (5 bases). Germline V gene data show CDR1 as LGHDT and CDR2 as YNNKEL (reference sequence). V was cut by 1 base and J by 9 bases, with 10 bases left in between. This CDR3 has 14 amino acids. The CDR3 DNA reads TGTGCCAGCAGCCAAGTTATTGGGGGTTCACCCCTCCACTTT. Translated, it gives CASSQVIGGSPLHF.

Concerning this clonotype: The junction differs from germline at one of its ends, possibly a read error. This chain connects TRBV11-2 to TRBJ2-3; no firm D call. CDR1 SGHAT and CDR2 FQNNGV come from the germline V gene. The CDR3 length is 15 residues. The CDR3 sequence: CASNLDMAYANTQYF. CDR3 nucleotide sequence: TGTGCCAGCAACTTAGATATGGCTTACGCAAATACGCAGTATTTT.

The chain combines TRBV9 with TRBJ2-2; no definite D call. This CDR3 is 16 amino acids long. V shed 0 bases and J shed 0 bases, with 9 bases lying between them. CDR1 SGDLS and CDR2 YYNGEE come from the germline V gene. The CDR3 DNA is TGTGCCAGCAGCGTAGAGCCCGATACGAACACCGGGGAGCTGTTTTTT. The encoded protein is CASSVEPDTNTGELFF.

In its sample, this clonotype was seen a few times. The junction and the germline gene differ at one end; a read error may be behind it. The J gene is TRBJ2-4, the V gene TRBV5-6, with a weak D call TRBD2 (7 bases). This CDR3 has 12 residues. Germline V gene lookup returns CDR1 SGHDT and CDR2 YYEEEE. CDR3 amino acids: CASSLEQGGKIF. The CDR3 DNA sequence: TGTGCCAGCAGCTTGGAACAGGGAGGGAAAATATTC.